A selection of T cell receptor beta chains follows, all from one sample in a study of blood T cell repertoires in COVID-19. Using immunoSEQ multiplex PCR, the repertoire was profiled, and TCRdb retains in-frame clones only, with some absent. The sample contains over 70,000 clones, more than 65% of which appear only once. The specimen was peripheral blood. The origin of the receptors is a human donor in a cohort sampled during active COVID-19. Each CDR3 is given with its conserved first and last residue. The order of the fields is V gene, D gene, J gene, clone size, CDR3 protein, CDR3 DNA. D genes are given only for firm matches. Expanded clones are given a class, and other clones once, few, many or no size at all.

>TRBV18|.|TRBJ2-3|.
CASSPATMTSTDTQYF
TGTGCCAGCTCACCCGCGACGATGACTAGCACAGATACGCAGTATTTT
>TRBV14|TRBD1|TRBJ2-3|.
CASSQDVFTGDADTQYF
TGTGCCAGCAGCCAAGATGTTTTTACAGGGGACGCAGATACGCAGTATTTT
>TRBV15|TRBD2|TRBJ2-1|.
CATSRTPGLAGGRYEQFF
TGTGCCACCAGCAGGACCCCGGGACTAGCGGGGGGCAGGTATGAGCAGTTCTTC
>TRBV6-5|.|TRBJ1-1|.
CATRERTPRDTEAFF
TGTGCCACTAGGGAACGAACCCCCAGGGACACTGAAGCTTTCTTT
>TRBV5-8|.|TRBJ2-4|once
CASPPWESIQYF
TGTGCCAGCCCCCCCTGGGAGAGCATTCAGTACTTC
>TRBV5-6|TRBD1|TRBJ2-7|.
CASAYGTASYEQYF
TGTGCCAGCGCCTACGGGACAGCCTCCTACGAGCAGTACTTC
>TRBV11-3|TRBD1|TRBJ1-6|few
CASSPRQGGNSPLHF
TGTGCCAGCAGCCCGAGACAGGGGGGGAATTCACCCCTCCACTTT
>TRBV11-2|.|TRBJ2-2|.
CASSFWGVFGTGELFF
TGTGCCAGCAGCTTTTGGGGGGTTTTTGGAACCGGGGAGCTGTTTTTT
>TRBV5-5|.|TRBJ1-6|.
CASSLGPDRNSPLHF
TGTGCCAGCAGCTTGGGGCCGGACAGAAATTCACCCCTCCACTTT
>TRBV11-2|.|TRBJ2-2|.
CASSLGDYTGELFF
TGTGCCAGCAGCTTAGGGGACTACACCGGGGAGCTGTTTTTT
>TRBV2|.|TRBJ2-6|.
CASSAVRTCSGANVLTF
TGTGCCAGCAGTGCGGTACGTACCTGCTCTGGGGCCAACGTCCTGACTTTC
>TRBV5-6|TRBD1|TRBJ1-2|.
CASSLRGPGGYGYTF
TGTGCCAGCAGCTTGCGAGGCCCAGGGGGCTATGGCTACACCTTC
>TRBV28|.|TRBJ2-1|.
CASAGGGLSNEQFF
TGTGCCAGCGCGGGCGGAGGACTGTCCAATGAGCAGTTCTTC
>TRBV6-1|.|TRBJ1-5|.
CASSEGRWRGRRPQHF
TGTGCCAGCAGTGAAGGGAGGTGGCGGGGAAGGAGGCCCCAGCATTTT
>TRBV5-1|.|TRBJ2-1|.
CASSPSIDEQFF
TGCGCCAGCAGCCCATCCATAGATGAGCAGTTCTTC
>TRBV7-9|.|TRBJ1-1|.
CASNREAHTEAFF
TGTGCCAGTAATAGGGAGGCCCACACTGAAGCTTTCTTT
>TRBV30|TRBD1|TRBJ1-6|.
CAWSVGETGGREGPLHF
TGTGCCTGGAGTGTGGGGGAGACAGGGGGCAGGGAGGGACCCCTCCACTTT
>TRBV6-1|.|TRBJ2-5|.
CASSEGTVIMSQYF
TGTGCCAGCAGTGAAGGGACAGTCATAATGTCCCAGTACTTC
>TRBV19|.|TRBJ2-2|many
CASSIDVGSGGELFF
TGTGCCAGTAGTATAGATGTGGGGAGCGGCGGGGAGCTGTTTTTT
>TRBV28|.|TRBJ2-1|.
CASTRDPGVNEQFF
TGTGCCAGCACCCGAGATCCGGGGGTCAATGAGCAGTTCTTC
>TRBV7-9|.|TRBJ2-2|.
CACSGLTGELFF
TGTGCCTGCTCGGGTCTCACCGGGGAGCTGTTTTTT
>TRBV7-2|TRBD2|TRBJ2-7|.
CASSLRRERGLGEQYF
TGTGCCAGCAGCCTCAGGCGGGAGCGGGGCCTCGGCGAGCAGTACTTC
>TRBV13|.|TRBJ1-3|.
CASSLGQASGNTIYF
TGTGCCAGCAGCTTAGGCCAGGCCTCTGGAAACACCATATATTTT
>TRBV6-1|TRBD1|TRBJ2-6|.
CASSEALLMGTGAVAAGANVLTF
TGTGCCAGCAGTGAAGCGCTTCTTATGGGGACAGGGGCTGTAGCGGCCGGGGCCAACGTCCTGACTTTC
>TRBV6-4|TRBD2|TRBJ2-3|many
CASSLLGGDTQYF
TGTGCCAGCAGTCTCCTCGGGGGGGATACGCAGTATTTT
>TRBV7-9|.|TRBJ1-4|.
CASSLALMPGTNEKLFF
TGTGCCAGCAGCTTAGCGCTTATGCCGGGAACTAATGAAAAACTGTTTTTT
>TRBV4-1|TRBD2|TRBJ2-3|.
CAWSGGATDTQYF
TGCGCCTGGAGCGGGGGGGCAACAGATACGCAGTATTTT
>TRBV5-1|TRBD1|TRBJ2-1|.
CASSLGQGWDEQFF
TGCGCCAGCAGCTTGGGACAGGGCTGGGATGAGCAGTTCTTC
>TRBV10-3|.|TRBJ2-3|.
CAISAWRVADTQYF
TGTGCCATCAGTGCCTGGAGGGTGGCAGATACGCAGTATTTT
>TRBV3-1/TRBV3-2|TRBD1|TRBJ1-2|.
CASSRAQGLNYGYTF
TGTGCCAGCAGCCGAGCACAGGGGTTGAACTATGGCTACACCTTC
>TRBV7-2|TRBD2|TRBJ2-5|.
CASSLSVAGGKGVQYF
TGTGCCAGCAGCTTAAGTGTAGCGGGGGGCAAAGGAGTCCAGTACTTC
>TRBV9|.|TRBJ1-2|once
CASSTMDSNYGYTF
TGTGCCAGCAGCACCATGGACAGTAACTATGGCTACACCTTC
>TRBV5-6|.|TRBJ2-7|few
CASSFLTGDSLEQYF
TGTGCCAGCAGCTTCCTAACAGGGGACTCGCTCGAGCAGTACTTC
>TRBV19|.|TRBJ1-4|.
CASSFQDNEKLFF
TGTGCCAGTAGTTTCCAGGATAATGAAAAACTGTTTTTT
>TRBV5-6|TRBD2|TRBJ2-7|.
CASTLRTSGYEQYF
TGTGCCAGCACTCTCCGGACTAGCGGCTACGAGCAGTACTTC
>TRBV18|TRBD2|TRBJ2-7|.
CASSSGRGSYEQYF
TGTGCCAGCTCAAGTGGGCGGGGGTCCTACGAGCAGTACTTC
>TRBV10-3|.|TRBJ1-5|.
CAIKGGRDLNQPQHF
TGTGCCATCAAAGGTGGGAGGGACCTAAATCAGCCCCAGCATTTT
>TRBV7-9|.|TRBJ2-3|.
CASSPGLGTDTQYF
TGTGCCAGCAGCCCCGGACTGGGCACAGATACGCAGTATTTT
>TRBV6-5|TRBD1|TRBJ1-2|.
CASSYSAGGRDYGYTF
TGTGCCAGCAGTTACTCGGCAGGGGGAAGGGACTATGGCTACACCTTC